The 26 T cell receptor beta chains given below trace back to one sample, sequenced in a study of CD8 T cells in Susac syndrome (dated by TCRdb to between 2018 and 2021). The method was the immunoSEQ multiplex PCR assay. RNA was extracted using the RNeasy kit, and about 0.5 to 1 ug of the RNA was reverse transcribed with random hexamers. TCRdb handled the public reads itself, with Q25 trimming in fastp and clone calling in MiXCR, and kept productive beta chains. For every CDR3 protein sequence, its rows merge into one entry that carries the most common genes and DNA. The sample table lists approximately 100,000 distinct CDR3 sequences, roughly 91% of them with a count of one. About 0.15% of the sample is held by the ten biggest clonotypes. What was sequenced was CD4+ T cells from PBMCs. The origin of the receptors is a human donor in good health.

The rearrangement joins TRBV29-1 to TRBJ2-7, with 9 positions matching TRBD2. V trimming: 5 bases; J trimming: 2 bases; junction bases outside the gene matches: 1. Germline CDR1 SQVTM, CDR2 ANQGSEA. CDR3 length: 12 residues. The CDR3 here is CSVRLAAYEQYF. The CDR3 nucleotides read TGCAGCGTTAGACTAGCGGCCTACGAGCAGTACTTC.

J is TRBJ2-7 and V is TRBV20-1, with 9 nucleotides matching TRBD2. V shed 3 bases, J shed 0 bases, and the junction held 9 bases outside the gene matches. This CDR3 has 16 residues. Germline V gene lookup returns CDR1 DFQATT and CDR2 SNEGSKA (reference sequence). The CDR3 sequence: CSASMGLAPSSYEQYF. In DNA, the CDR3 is TGCAGTGCTAGTATGGGACTAGCTCCGAGCTCCTACGAGCAGTACTTC.

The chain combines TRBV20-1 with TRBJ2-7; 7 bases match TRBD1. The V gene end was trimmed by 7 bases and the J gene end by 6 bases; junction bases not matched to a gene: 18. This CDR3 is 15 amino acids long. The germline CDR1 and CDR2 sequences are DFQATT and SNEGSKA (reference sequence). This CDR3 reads CSVPTVQGKGVEQYF. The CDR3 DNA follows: TGCAGTGTACCTACGGTACAGGGGAAGGGTGTCGAGCAGTACTTC.

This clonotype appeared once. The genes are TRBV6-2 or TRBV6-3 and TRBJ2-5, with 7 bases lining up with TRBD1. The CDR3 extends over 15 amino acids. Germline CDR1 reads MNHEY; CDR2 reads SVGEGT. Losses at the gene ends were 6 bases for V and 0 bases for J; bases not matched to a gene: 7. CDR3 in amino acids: CASSWGQFYQETQYF. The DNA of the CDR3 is TGTGCCAGCAGCTGGGGACAGTTCTACCAAGAGACCCAGTACTTC.

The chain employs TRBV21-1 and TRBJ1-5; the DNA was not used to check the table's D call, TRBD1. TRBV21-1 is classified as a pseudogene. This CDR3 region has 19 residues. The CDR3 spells CASSKSKTGGSVGNQPQHF. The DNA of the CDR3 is TGTGCCAGCAGCAAATCTAAGACAGGGGGTTCCGTTGGCAATCAGCCCCAGCATTTT.

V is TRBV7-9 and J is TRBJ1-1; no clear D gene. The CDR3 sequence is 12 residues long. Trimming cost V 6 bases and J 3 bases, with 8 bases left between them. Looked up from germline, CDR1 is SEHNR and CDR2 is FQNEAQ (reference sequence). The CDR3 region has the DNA TGTGCCAGCAGACTTATGTACACTGAAGCTTTCTTT. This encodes CASRLMYTEAFF.

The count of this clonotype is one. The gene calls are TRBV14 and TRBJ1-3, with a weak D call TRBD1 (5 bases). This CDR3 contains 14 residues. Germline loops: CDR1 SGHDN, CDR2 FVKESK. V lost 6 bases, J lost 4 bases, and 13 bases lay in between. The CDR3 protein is CASRRTGTGNTIYF. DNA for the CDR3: TGTGCCAGCAGACGTACAGGCACGGGAAACACCATATATTTT.

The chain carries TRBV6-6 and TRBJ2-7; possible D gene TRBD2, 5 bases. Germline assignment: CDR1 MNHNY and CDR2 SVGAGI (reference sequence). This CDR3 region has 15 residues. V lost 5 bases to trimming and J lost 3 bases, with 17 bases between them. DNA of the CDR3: TGTGCCAGCAGTCAACGGGCCGGCGGAGGCTACGAGCAGTACTTC. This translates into CASSQRAGGGYEQYF.

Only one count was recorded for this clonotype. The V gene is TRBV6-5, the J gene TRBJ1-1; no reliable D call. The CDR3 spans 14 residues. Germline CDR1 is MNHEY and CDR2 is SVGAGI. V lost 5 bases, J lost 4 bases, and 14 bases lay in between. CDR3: CASSTDSSATEAFF. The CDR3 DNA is TGTGCCAGCAGTACGGACTCATCGGCCACTGAAGCTTTCTTT.

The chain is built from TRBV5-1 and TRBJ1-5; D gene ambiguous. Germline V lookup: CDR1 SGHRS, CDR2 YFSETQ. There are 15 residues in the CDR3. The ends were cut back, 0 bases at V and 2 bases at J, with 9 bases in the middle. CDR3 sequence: CASSLVGNRNQPQHF. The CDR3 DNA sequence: TGCGCCAGCAGCTTGGTGGGTAATCGCAATCAGCCCCAGCATTTT.

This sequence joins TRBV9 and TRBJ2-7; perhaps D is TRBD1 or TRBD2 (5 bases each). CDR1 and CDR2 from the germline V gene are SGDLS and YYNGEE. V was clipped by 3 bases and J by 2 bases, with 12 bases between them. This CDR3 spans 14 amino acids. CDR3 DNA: TGTGCCAGCAGCGCTCGAGAGGGACCCTACGAGCAGTACTTC. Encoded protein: CASSAREGPYEQYF.

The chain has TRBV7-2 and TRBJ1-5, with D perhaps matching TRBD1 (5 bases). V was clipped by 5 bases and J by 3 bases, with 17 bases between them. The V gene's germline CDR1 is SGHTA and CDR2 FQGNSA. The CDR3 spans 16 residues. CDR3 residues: CASSAAGRGTNQPQHF. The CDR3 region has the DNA TGTGCCAGCAGCGCGGCGGGACGGGGAACCAATCAGCCCCAGCATTTT.

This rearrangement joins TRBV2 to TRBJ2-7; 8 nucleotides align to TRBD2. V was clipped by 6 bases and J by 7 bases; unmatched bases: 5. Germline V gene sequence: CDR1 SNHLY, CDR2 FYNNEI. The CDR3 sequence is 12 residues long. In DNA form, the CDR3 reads TGTGCCAGCAGGGGACCGGGGGGGGAGCAGTACTTC. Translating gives CASRGPGGEQYF.

The CDR3 DNA reads as TGTGCCAGCTCGGCCGTATCCAACACCGGGGAGCTGTTTTTT. Translated, it gives CASSAVSNTGELFF. The chain uses TRBV18 and TRBJ2-2; D gene ambiguous. The germline V and J ends were trimmed by 6 bases and 2 bases, with 10 bases remaining between them. This CDR3 region has 14 residues. Per germline, CDR1 KGHSH and CDR2 LQKENI.

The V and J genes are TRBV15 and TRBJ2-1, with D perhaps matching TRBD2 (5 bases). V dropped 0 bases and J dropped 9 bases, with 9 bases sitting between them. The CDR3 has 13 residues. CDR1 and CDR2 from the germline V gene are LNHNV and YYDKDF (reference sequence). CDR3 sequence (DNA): TGTGCCACCAGCAGAGATCTACGGGGTGAGCAGTTCTTC. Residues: CATSRDLRGEQFF.

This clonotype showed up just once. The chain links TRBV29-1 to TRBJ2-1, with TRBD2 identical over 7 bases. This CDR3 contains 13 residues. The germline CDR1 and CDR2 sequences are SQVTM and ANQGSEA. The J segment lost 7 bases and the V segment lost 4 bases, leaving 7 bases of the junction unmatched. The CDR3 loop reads CSVVPGGSNEQFF. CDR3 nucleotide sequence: TGCAGCGTTGTTCCGGGAGGTAGTAATGAGCAGTTCTTC.

The CDR3 coding sequence is TGTGCCAGCAGCCTTCAGGGGGCCGAATATAATTCACCCCTCCACTTT. It codes for CASSLQGAEYNSPLHF. V gene TRBV7-3 combines with J gene TRBJ1-6, with 8 bases fitting TRBD1. The CDR3 has 16 residues. V dropped 5 bases and J dropped 4; count of bases not matched to a gene: 7. The germline gives CDR1 SGHTA, CDR2 FQGTGA.

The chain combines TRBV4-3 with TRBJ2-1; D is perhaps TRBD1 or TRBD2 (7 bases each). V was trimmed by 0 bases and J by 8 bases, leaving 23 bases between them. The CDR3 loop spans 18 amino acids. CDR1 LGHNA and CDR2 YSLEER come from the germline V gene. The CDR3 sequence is CASSQDPRGEGYGDEQFF. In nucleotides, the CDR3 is TGCGCCAGCAGCCAAGATCCCAGGGGGGAGGGGTATGGGGATGAGCAGTTCTTC.

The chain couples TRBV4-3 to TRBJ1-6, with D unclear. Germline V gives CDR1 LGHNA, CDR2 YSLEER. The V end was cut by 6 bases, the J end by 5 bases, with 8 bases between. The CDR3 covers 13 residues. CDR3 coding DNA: TGCGCCAGCAGTTTAGGGAATAATTCACCCCTCCACTTT. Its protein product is CASSLGNNSPLHF.

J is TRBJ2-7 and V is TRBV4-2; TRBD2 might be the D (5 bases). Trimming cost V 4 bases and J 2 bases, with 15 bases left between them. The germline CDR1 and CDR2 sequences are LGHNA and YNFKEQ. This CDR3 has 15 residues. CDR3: CASSRAGSETYEQYF. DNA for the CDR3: TGTGCCAGCAGCCGAGCAGGTAGCGAAACCTACGAGCAGTACTTC.

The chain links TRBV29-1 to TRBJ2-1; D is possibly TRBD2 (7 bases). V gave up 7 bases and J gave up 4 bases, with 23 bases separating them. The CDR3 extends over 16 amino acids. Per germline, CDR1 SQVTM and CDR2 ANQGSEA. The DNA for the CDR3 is TGCAGCGCCGCAGGGGAAAGGGGGGGAGTATACAATGAGCAGTTCTTC. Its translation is CSAAGERGGVYNEQFF.

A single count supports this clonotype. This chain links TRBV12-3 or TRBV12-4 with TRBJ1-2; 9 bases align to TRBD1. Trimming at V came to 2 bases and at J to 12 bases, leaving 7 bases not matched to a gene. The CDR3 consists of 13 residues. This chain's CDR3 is CASSLRDRENNTF. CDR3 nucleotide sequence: TGTGCCAGCAGTTTAAGGGACAGGGAGAATAACACCTTC.

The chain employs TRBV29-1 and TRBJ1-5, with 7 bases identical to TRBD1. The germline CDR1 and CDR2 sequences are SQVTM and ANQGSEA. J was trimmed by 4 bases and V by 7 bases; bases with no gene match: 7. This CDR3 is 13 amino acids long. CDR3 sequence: CSALTGFNQPQHF. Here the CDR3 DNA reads TGCAGCGCTTTGACAGGGTTTAATCAGCCCCAGCATTTT.

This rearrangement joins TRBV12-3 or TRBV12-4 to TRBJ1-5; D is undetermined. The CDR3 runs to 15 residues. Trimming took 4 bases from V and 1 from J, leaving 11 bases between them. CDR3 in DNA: TGTGCCAGCAGTTCCTCCGGGTTCAGCAATCAGCCCCAGCATTTT. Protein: CASSSSGFSNQPQHF.

CDR3 residues: CASSQEGTAEKLFF. The CDR3 nucleotides read TGCGCCAGCAGCCAGGAGGGAACAGCGGAAAAACTGTTTTTT. This chain connects TRBV5-1 to TRBJ1-4; D is unclear. This CDR3 region has 14 residues. Germline values: CDR1 SGHRS, CDR2 YFSETQ. V lost 4 bases and J 8 bases, leaving 15 bases between the germline ends. Full variable domain (missing parts from reference TRBV5-1 and TRBJ1-4): KAGVTQTPRYLIKTRGQQVTLSCSPISGHRSVSWYQQTPGQGLQFLFEYFSETQRNKGNFPGRFSGRQFSNSRSEMNVSTLELGDSALYLCASSQEGTAEKLFFGSGTQLSVL.

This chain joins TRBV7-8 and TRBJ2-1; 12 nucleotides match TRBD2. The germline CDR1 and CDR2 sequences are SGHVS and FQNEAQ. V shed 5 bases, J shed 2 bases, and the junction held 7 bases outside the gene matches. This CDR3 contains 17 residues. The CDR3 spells CASSRTSGTRTYNEQFF. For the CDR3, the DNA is TGTGCCAGCAGCCGGACTAGCGGGACCAGGACCTACAATGAGCAGTTCTTC.